The next 30 T cell receptor beta chains were all read from a single sample in a study of a mutant IDH1 vaccine in newly diagnosed glioma. Sample time point: baseline, week 1 (first vaccination visit). Treatment: pre-vaccination baseline after standard-of-care therapy. Assay used: immunoSEQ multiplex PCR; TCRdb lists only in-frame clones, some missing. Of roughly 38,000 clones listed, around nine tenths were seen once; the top ten hold 15% to 20%. The sample was PBMCs, taken from a glioma patient treated with radiotherapy, temozolomide or both. These TCRs come from a young man with glioma.

This clone was seen just once. CDR3 region: CASSIPGVSNQPQHF. CDR3 DNA sequence: TGTGCCAGTAGTATACCAGGGGTAAGCAATCAGCCCCAGCATTTT. This chain uses TRBV19 with TRBJ1-5; D possibly corresponds to TRBD1 (6 bases). Germline assignment: CDR1 LNHDA and CDR2 SQIVND (reference sequence). The length of the CDR3 is 15 residues. Trimming shortened V by 2 bases and J by 1 base, and 9 bases separated the two germline ends.

The rearrangement links TRBV15 to TRBJ1-1, with D perhaps TRBD1 (6 bases). CDR1 and CDR2 (germline): LNHNV, YYDKDF (reference sequence). The CDR3 has 15 amino acids. V shed 1 base and J shed 0 bases, with 9 bases lying between them. The CDR3, as DNA: TGTGCCACCAGCAGAGGTGGGGGCATGAACACTGAAGCTTTCTTT. It translates to CATSRGGGMNTEAFF.

The gene calls are TRBV27 and TRBJ1-3, with 7 bases matching TRBD1. This CDR3 has 14 residues. Germline assignment: CDR1 MNHEY and CDR2 SMNVEV (reference sequence). V gave up 6 bases and J gave up 0 bases; unmatched junction bases: 2. Here the CDR3 reads CASRRQGSGNTIYF. As DNA, the CDR3 is TGTGCCAGCAGACGACAGGGCTCTGGAAACACCATATATTTT.

J is TRBJ1-2 and V is TRBV19; D gene uncertain. Germline CDR1 reads LNHDA; CDR2 reads SQIVND (reference sequence). With 6 bases removed from V and 4 bases from J, the gap between germline ends came to 12 bases. The CDR3 has 13 residues. CDR3 bases: TGTGCCAGTAGCCCTACATCGTTCTATGGCTACACCTTC. It translates to CASSPTSFYGYTF.

The V and J genes are TRBV5-1 and TRBJ2-1; 13 bases agree with TRBD2. Germline V lookup: CDR1 SGHRS, CDR2 YFSETQ. V lost 2 bases to trimming and J lost 9 bases; unmatched junction nucleotides: 5. This CDR3 has 15 residues. The CDR3 DNA reads as TGCGCCAGCAGCTTTGGGACTAGCGGGGTGAGTGAGCAGTTCTTC. Translated: CASSFGTSGVSEQFF.

This chain links TRBV19 with TRBJ1-6; tentatively, D is TRBD1 (6 bases). CDR3 length equals 13 residues. Germline assignment: CDR1 LNHDA and CDR2 SQIVND (reference sequence). V lost 6 bases to trimming and J lost 7 bases, with 10 bases between them. This CDR3 reads CASRTGQNSPLHF. The CDR3 DNA is TGTGCCAGTAGGACAGGCCAGAATTCACCCCTCCACTTT.

The CDR3 nucleotides are TGTGCCTGGAGTGTACGGGGACACAGAGGAAACATTCAGTACTTC. Translated: CAWSVRGHRGNIQYF. The V and J genes are TRBV30 and TRBJ2-4, with a weak D call TRBD1 (6 bases). Trimming cost V 0 bases and J 6 bases, with 15 bases left between them. The CDR3 sequence is 15 residues long. In germline, CDR1 is GTSNPN, CDR2 SVGIG (reference sequence).

V and J are TRBV7-2 and TRBJ2-3; no clear D. The V end was cut by 6 bases, the J end by 1 base, with 11 bases between. Per the germline V gene, CDR1 is SGHTA and CDR2 is FQGNSA. The length of the CDR3 is 14 residues. The CDR3 nucleotides read TGTGCCAGCAGTTTTTATGGGGGCACAGATACGCAGTATTTT. Residues: CASSFYGGTDTQYF.

The chain carries TRBV15 and TRBJ2-7; TRBD1 matches at 8 bases. Germline loops: CDR1 LNHNV, CDR2 YYDKDF (reference sequence). The CDR3 spans 13 residues. The V gene end was trimmed by 5 bases and the J gene end by 7 bases; junction bases not matched to a gene: 7. The CDR3 protein is CATSQDRVDEQYF. DNA for the CDR3: TGTGCCACCAGCCAGGACAGGGTGGATGAGCAGTACTTC.

This chain uses TRBV2 with TRBJ2-5; 9 nucleotides agree with TRBD2. V shed 1 base, J shed 5 bases, and the junction held 8 bases outside the gene matches. This CDR3 spans 16 amino acids. Germline values: CDR1 SNHLY, CDR2 FYNNEI. CDR3 in DNA: TGTGCCAGCAGTGAAGGGGTAGCGGGAGATTACGAGACCCAGTACTTC. Translation: CASSEGVAGDYETQYF.

V usage is TRBV2 and J usage is TRBJ1-5; 10 bases line up with TRBD1. This CDR3 comprises 15 residues. Germline V lookup: CDR1 SNHLY, CDR2 FYNNEI. V lost 1 base and J lost 4; bases outside the gene matches: 1. CDR3 DNA sequence: TGTGCCAGCAGTGAAGGACAGGGGGCTAATCAGCCCCAGCATTTT. The encoded protein is CASSEGQGANQPQHF.

Here the CDR3 reads CASSVRDNEREQYF. For the CDR3, the DNA is TGTGCCAGCAGCGTCCGGGACAATGAGCGGGAGCAGTACTTC. The V gene is TRBV5-6, the J gene TRBJ2-7; D is possibly TRBD1 (6 bases). V gave up 4 bases and J gave up 7 bases, with 18 bases separating them. The CDR3 has 14 amino acids. CDR1 SGHDT and CDR2 YYEEEE come from the germline V gene.

The genes are TRBV6-1 and TRBJ1-2; TRBD1 matches 8 bases. This CDR3 is built from 12 residues. The junction had 7 bases not matched to a gene; V was cut back by 8 bases and J by 8 bases. Per the germline V gene, CDR1 is MNHNS and CDR2 is SASEGT. CDR3 nucleotide sequence: TGTGCCAGCTACCAGGGGGCACGGGGCTACACCTTC. This codes for CASYQGARGYTF.

V is TRBV5-1 and J is TRBJ1-2; 8 nucleotides line up with TRBD1. Germline lookup yields CDR1 SGHRS and CDR2 YFSETQ. The CDR3 is 15 residues long. The ends lost 2 bases at V and 5 bases at J; junction bases unmatched: 8. Written as DNA, the CDR3 is TGCGCCAGCAGCTTCACAGCAGGGGGCGGGTATGGCTACACCTTC. Translating it yields CASSFTAGGGYGYTF.

This clone was observed once. The genes are TRBV7-8 and TRBJ1-2; 7 bases match TRBD1. CDR3 length equals 16 residues. CDR1 is SGHVS and CDR2 is FQNEAQ in the germline V gene. V shed 2 bases and J 8 bases; nucleotides not matched to a gene: 14. The CDR3 region is CASSLTTPRDSWGYTF. CDR3 sequence (DNA): TGTGCCAGCAGCTTAACAACACCCCGGGACAGTTGGGGCTACACCTTC.

The gene calls are TRBV4-3 and TRBJ1-5; 7 bases fit TRBD1. The CDR3 spans 15 residues. V shed 3 bases, J shed 4 bases, and the junction held 6 bases outside the gene matches. Germline V gives CDR1 LGHNA, CDR2 YSLEER. The CDR3 spells CASSQATGWNQPQHF. CDR3 in DNA: TGCGCCAGCAGCCAGGCGACAGGGTGGAATCAGCCCCAGCATTTT.

Written as DNA, the CDR3 is TGTGCCAGCAGTTTAGGCGCTCAGGGCCTGAGTGGTGGAGCTTTCTTT. It translates to CASSLGAQGLSGGAFF. The chain is built from TRBV28 and TRBJ1-1; tentative D call: TRBD1 (5 bases). Trimming removed 2 bases from V and 10 bases from J, with 23 bases in between. The CDR3 consists of 16 residues. From germline, CDR1 is MDHEN and CDR2 SYDVKM.

J is TRBJ2-1 and V is TRBV6-5, with 7 nucleotides matching TRBD2. CDR1 and CDR2 from the germline V gene are MNHEY and SVGAGI. This CDR3 region has 15 residues. The V and J ends lost 6 bases and 6 bases, in that order; junction bases with no gene match: 11. CDR3 DNA sequence: TGTGCCAGCAGGGATAGACTAGCCCACCGCAATGAGCAGTTCTTC. It encodes CASRDRLAHRNEQFF.

This rearrangement joins TRBV5-1 to TRBJ2-3, with D maybe TRBD2 (6 bases). The CDR3 consists of 14 residues. Germline V gives CDR1 SGHRS, CDR2 YFSETQ. The V end was cut by 2 bases, the J end by 5 bases, with 12 bases between. The CDR3 loop reads CASSFSGVEDTQYF. CDR3 sequence (DNA): TGCGCCAGCAGCTTTTCGGGAGTTGAAGATACGCAGTATTTT.

The V call is TRBV5-1, the J call TRBJ2-3, with TRBD1 as a possible D gene (5 bases). Looked up from germline, CDR1 is SGHRS and CDR2 is YFSETQ. The CDR3 is 12 amino acids. Trimming took off 0 bases at V and 6 bases at J, with 5 bases between the two ends. For the CDR3, the DNA is TGCGCCAGCAGCTTGGACAGGGATACGCAGTATTTT. Translating gives CASSLDRDTQYF. Looking up the rest from reference TRBV5-1 and TRBJ2-3 gives the full variable domain: KAGVTQTPRYLIKTRGQQVTLSCSPISGHRSVSWYQQTPGQGLQFLFEYFSETQRNKGNFPGRFSGRQFSNSRSEMNVSTLELGDSALYLCASSLDRDTQYFGPGTRLTVL.

The chain uses TRBV4-2 and TRBJ2-7; D tentatively fits TRBD1 or TRBD2 (6 bases each). The ends were cut back, 2 bases at V and 3 bases at J, with 14 bases in the middle. CDR3 length equals 15 residues. The V gene's germline CDR1 is LGHNA and CDR2 YNFKEQ. CDR3 bases: TGTGCCAGCAGCCAATCCTCGGGGGCCTTCTACGAGCAGTACTTC. This gives the protein CASSQSSGAFYEQYF.

V gene TRBV6-5 combines with J gene TRBJ2-7, with D tentatively TRBD2 (6 bases). Germline values: CDR1 MNHEY, CDR2 SVGAGI. The V end lost 2 bases, the J end lost 7 bases, and 6 bases lay between the germline ends. CDR3 length equals 11 residues. CDR3 in amino acids: CASSYGGEQYF. In DNA form, the CDR3 reads TGTGCCAGCAGTTACGGGGGGGAGCAGTACTTC.

The rearrangement links TRBV5-5 to TRBJ2-2; D unclear. Trimming pared 0 bases from V and 7 bases from J, leaving 16 bases between. The germline gives CDR1 SGHKS, CDR2 YYEKEE (reference sequence). CDR3 length: 16 amino acids. The CDR3 protein is CASSLVVFTERGELFF. In DNA form, the CDR3 reads TGTGCCAGCAGCTTGGTGGTTTTCACAGAGCGCGGGGAGCTGTTTTTT.

The J gene is TRBJ2-5, the V gene TRBV29-1, with TRBD1 matching 8 bases. V gave up 6 bases and J gave up 0 bases; unmatched junction bases: 6. Germline lookup yields CDR1 SQVTM and CDR2 ANQGSEA. The CDR3 totals 14 residues. For the CDR3, the DNA is TGCAGCGTCCCGGACAGGGCTTACCAAGAGACCCAGTACTTC. This codes for CSVPDRAYQETQYF. Based on the CDR3 plus reference TRBV29-1 and TRBJ2-5, the full variable domain is SAVISQKPSRDICQRGTSLTIQCQVDSQVTMMFWYRQQPGQSLTLIATANQGSEATYESGFVIDKFPISRPNLTFSTLTVSNMSPEDSSIYLCSVPDRAYQETQYFGPGTRLLVL.

The chain joins TRBV29-1 to TRBJ2-5; 10 bases line up with TRBD2. CDR3 length: 15 amino acids. Germline trimming cut 0 bases from V and 7 bases from J; bases unmatched to any gene: 8. Germline V gene data show CDR1 as SQVTM and CDR2 as ANQGSEA. Written as DNA, the CDR3 is TGCAGCGTTGAAGAGAGGACTAGCGGCCTTGGGACCCAGTACTTC. It specifies CSVEERTSGLGTQYF.

This clone was counted between two and nine times. The chain employs TRBV30 and TRBJ2-3; 11 bases line up with TRBD2. Per the germline V gene, CDR1 is GTSNPN and CDR2 is SVGIG (reference sequence). There are 15 residues in the CDR3. V lost 0 bases, J lost 5 bases, and 4 bases stayed unmatched. This CDR3 reads CAWSVGLAGGDTQYF. DNA of the CDR3: TGTGCCTGGAGTGTGGGGCTAGCGGGAGGAGATACGCAGTATTTT. Combining the CDR3 with reference TRBV30 and TRBJ2-3 gives the whole variable domain SQTIHQWPATLVQPVGSPLSLECTVEGTSNPNLYWYRQAAGRGLQLLFYSVGIGQISSEVPQNLSASRPQDRQFILSSKKLLLSDSGFYLCAWSVGLAGGDTQYFGPGTRLTVL.

The CDR3 region is CATSRDKVTSGIQYF. DNA for the CDR3: TGTGCCACCAGCAGAGATAAGGTTACCAGTGGCATTCAGTACTTC. The V gene is TRBV15, the J gene TRBJ2-4; no clear D. Per the germline V gene, CDR1 is LNHNV and CDR2 is YYDKDF (reference sequence). The CDR3 sequence is 15 residues long. Trimming left V 0 bases short and J 9 bases short, with 15 bases between.

This clone turned up a few times. The V and J genes are TRBV2 and TRBJ1-1; 8 bases map to TRBD1. V shed 6 bases, J shed 11 bases, and the junction held 14 bases outside the gene matches. The CDR3 covers 14 residues. In germline, CDR1 is SNHLY, CDR2 FYNNEI. CDR3 in amino acids: CASRGQVVLIKAFF. CDR3 coding DNA: TGTGCCAGCAGGGGACAGGTGGTACTTATCAAGGCTTTCTTT.

This sequence joins TRBV29-1 and TRBJ2-7; no clear D. The CDR3 consists of 12 residues. Trimming stripped 3 bases from V and 0 bases from J, with 6 bases between. In germline, CDR1 is SQVTM, CDR2 ANQGSEA. Written as DNA, the CDR3 is TGCAGCGTTGAGAGTAACTCCTACGAGCAGTACTTC. Amino acid sequence: CSVESNSYEQYF.

This clone has just one count. CDR3: CASSIQRGKGEQYF. The CDR3, as DNA: TGTGCCAGCAGCATCCAGCGGGGAAAGGGCGAGCAGTACTTC. The V and J genes are TRBV7-9 and TRBJ2-7, with 7 bases aligning to TRBD2. This CDR3 spans 14 amino acids. Trimming took 5 bases from V and 6 from J; bases not matched to a gene: 10. Germline loops: CDR1 SEHNR, CDR2 FQNEAQ (reference sequence).